This T cell receptor (beta chain) was recovered during a study of blood T cell repertoires in COVID-19 (dated by TCRdb to about 2020). About the full investigation: Samples covering the acute and convalescent phases of COVID-19 were provided by collaborators in the United States, Italy and Spain. The material from the prospective study consisted of cDNA or gDNA derived from T cells, B-cell-depleted T cells, or PBMCs. Subjects who had been exposed to COVID-19, were actively infected with it, or had recovered from it provided the deeply sampled blood TCRbeta repertoires that made up the dataset. The repertoires were made available in a free public database intended to serve as a resource for research on the immune response to SARS-CoV-2. The samples were drawn from the first 160 participants of the ongoing ImmuneRACE study and from 1,254 subjects provided by 6 global collaborators. The sample metadata nearly always contained a de-identified subject ID, COVID-19 status, age in years and sex. HLA class I and class II types, where available, came from metadata supplied by the sample provider rather than from assay-based typing. General conclusions and limits of the study: The amount of clinical and demographic metadata varied by source and participant and was provided uncurated.

The CDR3 runs 17 amino acids, cysteine and phenylalanine included. Only the CDR3 DNA is retained, 51 bases long and in frame from the first base. CDR1 ENHRY and CDR2 SYGVKD were looked up in the germline V gene. V is trimmed back by 0 bases and J by 6 bases, and the junction contains 9 bases that no gene match accounts for. Details on this clone: Its antigen is still unknown. Within one base of it there is no much larger clone, and no base qualities were kept.

The immunoSEQ Assay, a bias-controlled multiplex PCR, was used to amplify TCRbeta CDR3 regions from genomic DNA. The original pipeline was this. The number of nucleated cells in each sample was estimated from the amplification of reference gene primers within the assay. To quantify the absolute abundance of each unique TCRbeta CDR3 rearrangement, sequence reads were collapsed and filtered. For each sample, productive Simpson clonality was calculated as the square root of Simpson's diversity index across productive rearrangements. TCRdb limited this immuneACCESS table to in-frame rearrangements with V and J called. A share of clones is missing; checked studies link under half to unresolved V genes, and the rest is unexplained. V and J calls and clone size are copied from that table; D and trimming were computed from the DNA. This sample lists a few hundred thousand clones; about 87% were detected once. The ten largest clones represent roughly 1.2% of the sample.

In the prospective study, participants were about 18 to 89 years old, resided in 25 or so geographic areas of the United States, and were enrolled through a virtual design. To assign participants to cohorts, the prospective study relied on clinical history that participants themselves reported in a screening survey and a study questionnaire. ImmuneRACE Cohort 3 recovered participants were defined by two consecutive negative NP/OP PCR tests, healthcare professional clearance, or symptom resolution. In the prospective study, mobile phlebotomists collected whole blood, serum and a nasopharyngeal or oropharyngeal swab from each participant. Prospective study participants could optionally give additional blood draws and questionnaires over an approximately 2-month period. Blood samples from the prospective study were shipped frozen or at room temperature prior to DNA extraction.

The rearranged segments are TRBV10-3 and TRBJ2-3, with 10 central nucleotides matching TRBD2. Sequenced sample: PBMCs or T cells enriched from blood (not recorded which). The source of this sequence is a young man who had recovered from COVID-19. CDR3 protein: CAISESYSSGSPDTQYF. The nucleotide sequence is given as TGTGCCATCAGTGAGTCGTATTCTAGCGGGAGTCCTGATACGCAGTATTTT.